This T cell receptor beta chain comes out of a study of blood T cell repertoires in COVID-19. On the study more broadly: Collection of acute and convalescent COVID-19 samples took place in the United States, Italy and Spain. The cDNA or gDNA used as material had been derived from T cells, B-cell-depleted T cells, or PBMCs.

In the source study's methods: The assay estimated nucleated cells by amplifying reference gene primers. TCRdb's table, derived via immunoSEQ multiplex PCR, lists solely in-frame clones and lacks some. Clonal size and the V and J genes are those of that table, whereas D and trimming came from the DNA. The table shows some 200,000 clones, with around 85% occurring only once. The germline V gene has CDR1 GTSNPN and CDR2 SVGIG (reference sequence). V was pared by 2 bases and J by 3 bases, with 10 bases between. The CDR3 runs 13 residues. Sequenced sample: peripheral blood. The sequence came from a woman aged 60-75 years with acute or convalescent COVID-19. V is TRBV30 and J is TRBJ1-1; tentative D call: TRBD1 (5 bases). The CDR3 DNA sequence: TGTGCCTGGAGTAAGGGGAGGGACACTGAAGCTTTCTTT. It yields the protein CAWSKGRDTEAFF. Full variable domain (remainder filled in from reference TRBV30 and TRBJ1-1): SQTIHQWPATLVQPVGSPLSLECTVEGTSNPNLYWYRQAAGRGLQLLFYSVGIGQISSEVPQNLSASRPQDRQFILSSKKLLLSDSGFYLCAWSKGRDTEAFFGQGTRLTVV.